These 16 T cell receptor beta chains came from one sample sequenced in a study of CD8+ T cells in alopecia areata. RNA, once extracted, was reverse transcribed into cDNA for use as the sequencing template. Repertoires were generated with immunoSEQ multiplex PCR, while TCRdb's copy carries only in-frame clones and drops some. The repertoire holds around 210,000 clones, with roughly 64% as singletons. Treatment given: oral pan-JAK inhibitor, 5-10 mg twice daily. The sequences come from CD4+ T cells sorted from blood, collected at week 4, from a patient treated with tofacitinib. Receptors originate from a human donor with alopecia areata.

This clone was observed a single time. V and J are TRBV30 and TRBJ2-3; TRBD1 matches 8 bases. The CDR3 is made up of 15 amino acids. The ends lost 3 bases at V and 4 bases at J; junction bases unmatched: 9. CDR1 and CDR2 (germline): GTSNPN, SVGIG (reference sequence). CDR3 DNA sequence: TGTGCCTGGAGCAGGCACAGGGGGTCTGCAGATACGCAGTATTTT. The encoded protein is CAWSRHRGSADTQYF.

The chain combines TRBV2 with TRBJ1-1, with a tentative D call TRBD1 (5 bases). Trimming shortened V by 7 bases and J by 4 bases, and 13 bases separated the two germline ends. CDR1 and CDR2 (germline): SNHLY, FYNNEI. The length of the CDR3 is 13 residues. CDR3 coding DNA: TGTGCCAGCAACAAGCGGGGGGGCACTGAAGCTTTCTTT. Its translation: CASNKRGGTEAFF.

The table lists this clone with a few counts. The chain joins TRBV29-1 to TRBJ2-2, with a possible D match to TRBD1 (6 bases). The CDR3 length is 14 residues. CDR1 is SQVTM and CDR2 is ANQGSEA in the germline V gene. Trimming pared 8 bases from V and 6 bases from J, leaving 19 bases between. The CDR3 nucleotides read TGCAGCTTCTCAAGCAGGGGCTCGTCCGGGGAGCTGTTTTTT. Translation gives CSFSSRGSSGELFF.

This chain links TRBV5-1 with TRBJ1-5; D uncertain. The CDR3 contains 15 residues. Trimming removed 0 bases at V and 4 bases at J, with 11 bases between. CDR1 SGHRS and CDR2 YFSETQ come from the germline V gene. Written as DNA, the CDR3 is TGCGCCAGCAGCTTGGACGGGTTTCGTAATCAGCCCCAGCATTTT. It yields the protein CASSLDGFRNQPQHF.

The chain employs TRBV7-9 and TRBJ1-2, with TRBD1 as a possible D gene (6 bases). From germline, CDR1 is SEHNR and CDR2 FQNEAQ (reference sequence). The ends were cut back, 1 base at V and 6 bases at J, with 15 bases in the middle. The CDR3 covers 15 residues. The DNA for the CDR3 is TGTGCCAGCAGCTTAGTTACGGGGGGCAGCGATGGCTACACCTTC. It translates to CASSLVTGGSDGYTF.

The chain joins TRBV4-1 to TRBJ2-6, with D unclear. Trimming removed 3 bases from V and 4 bases from J, with 7 bases in between. The CDR3 is 14 amino acids. Germline V gives CDR1 MGHRA, CDR2 YSYEKL. The CDR3 loop is CASSQLLGANVLTF. The DNA of the CDR3 is TGCGCCAGCAGCCAGCTTTTAGGGGCCAACGTCCTGACTTTC.

This clone was seen a handful of times. This sequence joins TRBV5-1 and TRBJ2-1; D uncertain. The ends were cut back, 0 bases at V and 9 bases at J, with 16 bases in the middle. Germline CDR1 SGHRS, CDR2 YFSETQ. The CDR3 runs to 15 residues. The CDR3: CASSLGTAPGVEQFF. In DNA form, the CDR3 reads TGCGCCAGCAGCTTGGGTACCGCCCCCGGAGTTGAGCAGTTCTTC.

This clone was picked up a small number of times. This chain connects TRBV6-5 to TRBJ1-4, with D maybe TRBD1 (5 bases). This CDR3 spans 14 amino acids. Trimming removed 1 base from V and 7 bases from J, with 10 bases in between. The germline V gene has CDR1 MNHEY and CDR2 SVGAGI. In DNA form, the CDR3 reads TGTGCCAGCAGTTACTTGGGGCCGGGTGAAAAACTGTTTTTT. Encoded protein: CASSYLGPGEKLFF.

V and J are TRBV12-5 and TRBJ2-3, with a tentative D call TRBD2 (5 bases). V lost 0 bases to trimming and J lost 1 base, with 11 bases between them. The CDR3 runs to 16 residues. CDR1 is LGHNT, CDR2 FRNRAP, per germline. DNA of the CDR3: TGTGCTAGTGGTTTGGTACTTGCGGGTGGCACAGATACGCAGTATTTT. It encodes CASGLVLAGGTDTQYF. The full variable domain, rest sourced from reference TRBV12-5 and TRBJ2-3, is DARVTQTPRHKVTEMGQEVTMRCQPILGHNTVFWYRQTMMQGLELLAYFRNRAPLDDSGMPKDRFSAEMPDATLATLKIQPSEPRDSAVYFCASGLVLAGGTDTQYFGPGTRLTVL.

The sample holds one count of this clone. At one boundary the junction diverges from the germline segment, which might be a read error. The chain recombines TRBV7-2 with TRBJ2-1, with TRBD2 matching over 10 bases. CDR3 length: 15 amino acids. Germline CDR1 SGHTA, CDR2 FQGNSA. CDR3 in DNA: TGCGCCAGCAGCCTAAGCGGGGGGGCTCCCAATGAGCAGTTCTTC. Its protein is CASSLSGGAPNEQFF.

This sequence joins TRBV7-6 and TRBJ2-7; 14 nucleotides align to TRBD2. The V gene end was trimmed by 0 bases and the J gene end by 4 bases; junction bases not matched to a gene: 2. This CDR3 comprises 16 residues. Germline loops: CDR1 SGHVS, CDR2 FNYEAQ. The CDR3 sequence is CASSLAGTSGGYEQYF. DNA of the CDR3: TGTGCCAGCAGCTTAGCTGGGACTAGCGGGGGTTACGAGCAGTACTTC.

The chain couples TRBV7-9 to TRBJ2-5; 7 bases are a match to TRBD1. The CDR3 covers 15 residues. The V segment lost 4 bases and the J segment 5 bases; nucleotides outside the gene matches: 10. The germline CDR1 and CDR2 sequences are SEHNR and FQNEAQ (reference sequence). The CDR3 nucleotides read TGTGCCAGCAGCTCTTCGACAGGGACGACGGAGACCCAGTACTTC. Protein sequence: CASSSSTGTTETQYF. The full variable domain, rest sourced from reference TRBV7-9 and TRBJ2-5, is DTGVSQNPRHKITKRGQNVTFRCDPISEHNRLYWYRQTLGQGPEFLTYFQNEAQLEKSRLLSDRFSAERPKGSFSTLEIQRTEQGDSAMYLCASSSSTGTTETQYFGPGTRLLVL.

V is TRBV27 and J is TRBJ2-5; 8 nucleotides match TRBD1. J gave up 2 bases and V 6 bases, and 8 bases lay outside the gene matches. The CDR3 is 15 residues long. Germline V lookup: CDR1 MNHEY, CDR2 SMNVEV (reference sequence). The CDR3: CASRIHGTGQETQYF. The CDR3 nucleotides are TGTGCCAGCAGGATACATGGGACAGGACAAGAGACCCAGTACTTC.

The V and J genes are TRBV29-1 and TRBJ2-6; 7 nucleotides agree with TRBD1. The V and J ends lost 6 bases and 0 bases, in that order; junction bases with no gene match: 8. Germline values: CDR1 SQVTM, CDR2 ANQGSEA. CDR3 length: 16 residues. This CDR3 reads CSVRTGESSGANVLTF. The CDR3 nucleotides are TGCAGCGTGAGGACAGGCGAGAGCTCTGGGGCCAACGTCCTGACTTTC.

The genes are TRBV29-1 and TRBJ2-6; 8 bases are shared with TRBD1. CDR3 length equals 13 residues. The germline CDR1 and CDR2 sequences are SQVTM and ANQGSEA. The V segment lost 7 bases and the J segment 7 bases; nucleotides outside the gene matches: 6. In nucleotides, the CDR3 is TGCAGCGCCCAGGGACAGGTAGCCAACGTCCTGACTTTC. This gives the protein CSAQGQVANVLTF.

J is TRBJ1-2 and V is TRBV10-3; 9 bases match TRBD1. The CDR3 is 14 residues long. CDR1 is ENHRY, CDR2 SYGVKD, per germline. J gave up 3 bases and V 7 bases, and 6 bases lay outside the gene matches. The CDR3, as DNA: TGTGCCATCACGGGACAGGGAAGGGACTATGGCTACACCTTC. This translates into CAITGQGRDYGYTF.